The 20 T cell receptor beta chains presented below share a single source sample, sequenced in a study of regulatory T cells in long-lasting Graves disease. Time point in this sample: newly diagnosed GD, antithyroid drugs for less than 3 months. RNA from PBMCs was the source of the TCR library. Construction of TCR beta libraries relied on iRepertoire HTBI primers and on Arm-PCR targeting CDR3 regions. TCRdb redid the calling of the multiplex PCR reads with MiXCR, one entry per CDR3 protein. The table includes approximately 440,000 distinct CDR3 sequences, 16% detected once. The same data also contributed to another study, on T cells in Graves' hyperthyroidism and ophthalmopathy.

The sample consisted of peripheral blood mononuclear cells (PBMCs), taken at new diagnosis, from a patient treated with antithyroid drugs. These TCRs come from a man in his forties with Graves disease.

This clonotype turned up a few times. The chain employs TRBV28 and TRBJ2-6; tentative D call: TRBD1 (5 bases). Germline CDR1 MDHEN, CDR2 SYDVKM. The CDR3 covers 18 residues. The V end lost 7 bases, the J end lost 0 bases, and 19 bases lay between the germline ends. The CDR3 loop reads CASTPYDSPLSGANVLTF. CDR3 nucleotides: TGTGCCAGCACCCCGTACGACAGTCCGCTCTCTGGGGCCAACGTCCTGACTTTC.

This clonotype appeared many times. The rearrangement uses TRBV5-1 and TRBJ2-3; 7 nucleotides align to TRBD1. V dropped 4 bases and J dropped 6; count of bases not matched to a gene: 5. The length of the CDR3 is 13 residues. From germline, CDR1 is SGHRS and CDR2 YFSETQ. The CDR3 here is CASSKDRFDTQYF. DNA of the CDR3: TGCGCCAGCAGCAAGGACAGGTTCGATACGCAGTATTTT. The variable domain in full, with the rest retrieved from reference TRBV5-1 and TRBJ2-3, is KAGVTQTPRYLIKTRGQQVTLSCSPISGHRSVSWYQQTPGQGLQFLFEYFSETQRNKGNFPGRFSGRQFSNSRSEMNVSTLELGDSALYLCASSKDRFDTQYFGPGTRLTVL.

This clonotype was recorded many times. The chain recombines TRBV2 with TRBJ1-5; D possibly corresponds to TRBD1 (6 bases). The CDR3 contains 14 residues. Trimming pared 5 bases from V and 5 bases from J, leaving 13 bases between. Germline values: CDR1 SNHLY, CDR2 FYNNEI. The CDR3 region has the DNA TGTGCCAGCAGTTCCGACAGGAGACATCAGCCCCAGCATTTT. Amino acids: CASSSDRRHQPQHF. Using reference TRBV2 and TRBJ1-5 for the parts outside the CDR3, the full variable domain is EPEVTQTPSHQVTQMGQEVILRCVPISNHLYFYWYRQILGQKVEFLVSFYNNEISEKSEIFDDQFSVERPDGSNFTLKIRSTKLEDSAMYFCASSSDRRHQPQHFGDGTRLSIL.

The chain combines TRBV27 with TRBJ1-4; D ambiguous. Germline CDR1 and CDR2: MNHEY and SMNVEV (reference sequence). V gave up 8 bases and J gave up 14 bases, with 18 bases separating them. CDR3 size: 12 residues. The CDR3 here is CASGLPKGPLFF. CDR3 DNA: TGTGCCAGCGGGCTCCCGAAGGGCCCCCTGTTTTTT. The full variable domain, with the rest looked up from reference TRBV27 and TRBJ1-4, is EAQVTQNPRYLITVTGKKLTVTCSQNMNHEYMSWYRQDPGLGLRQIYYSMNVEVTDKGDVPEGYKVSRKEKRNFPLILESPSPNQTSLYFCASGLPKGPLFFGSGTQLSVL.

The V call is TRBV4-1, the J call TRBJ2-7; TRBD1 aligns across 10 bases. The V and J ends lost 4 bases and 3 bases, in that order; junction bases with no gene match: 6. CDR1 and CDR2 from the germline V gene are MGHRA and YSYEKL. The length of the CDR3 is 15 residues. In nucleotides, the CDR3 is TGCGCCAGCAGCCCTCGGGACAGGGGACACTACGAGCAGTACTTC. Protein: CASSPRDRGHYEQYF.

The genes are TRBV20-1 and TRBJ1-5; D might be TRBD1 (5 bases). Germline V CDR1 and CDR2: DFQATT, SNEGSKA (reference sequence). The CDR3 totals 15 residues. V shed 5 bases and J shed 7 bases, with 21 bases lying between them. The CDR3 DNA reads TGCAGTGCTGGTCTCCCTCGGGGGAGTCGGCAGCCCCAGCATTTT. Translation gives CSAGLPRGSRQPQHF.

This clonotype was counted many times. The J gene is TRBJ2-3, the V gene TRBV7-9; 14 nucleotides agree with TRBD2. The CDR3 is made up of 15 amino acids. CDR1 is SEHNR and CDR2 is FQNEAQ in the germline V gene (reference sequence). Losses at the gene ends were 6 bases for V and 7 bases for J; bases not matched to a gene: 6. CDR3 in amino acids: CASRPGTSGRNTQYF. DNA of the CDR3: TGTGCCAGCAGACCCGGGACTAGCGGGAGAAATACGCAGTATTTT.

In this sample, this clonotype turned up a few times. The chain carries TRBV7-2 and TRBJ1-2; D remains ambiguous. This CDR3 comprises 15 residues. Deletions cut 5 bases from V and 0 bases from J, with 13 bases between. CDR1 is SGHTA, CDR2 FQGNSA, per germline. CDR3 nucleotide sequence: TGTGCCAGCAGCCCTATCACGACGGCTAACTATGGCTACACCTTC. Translation: CASSPITTANYGYTF.

This chain uses TRBV27 with TRBJ1-2, with TRBD1 matching over 10 bases. Germline-derived CDR1 and CDR2 are MNHEY and SMNVEV (reference sequence). With 7 bases clipped from V and 4 bases from J, the junction kept 6 bases outside the gene matches. The CDR3 consists of 14 residues. The CDR3 sequence is CASIARDRGYGYTF. The CDR3 DNA is TGTGCCAGCATTGCACGGGACAGGGGCTATGGCTACACCTTC.

This rearrangement joins TRBV24-1 to TRBJ2-7, with D perhaps TRBD2 (6 bases). The germline V gene encodes CDR1 KGHDR and CDR2 SFDVKD. Between the trimmed V and J ends, which lost 3 bases and 2 bases, there was a span of 16 bases. The CDR3 length is 16 residues. The CDR3 loop reads CATSDPRLANTYEQYF. In nucleotides, the CDR3 is TGTGCCACCAGTGATCCGCGGCTAGCGAATACCTACGAGCAGTACTTC.

The rearrangement links TRBV28 to TRBJ1-2; D is perhaps TRBD1 (5 bases). V was trimmed by 9 bases and J by 8 bases, leaving 19 bases between them. This CDR3 is built from 13 residues. Germline V lookup: CDR1 MDHEN, CDR2 SYDVKM. CDR3 region: CASNPTEKVGYTF. DNA of the CDR3: TGTGCCAGTAACCCGACAGAGAAGGTGGGCTACACCTTC.

The rearrangement uses TRBV19 and TRBJ2-5; D is uncertain. There are 13 residues in the CDR3. CDR1 LNHDA and CDR2 SQIVND come from the germline V gene (reference sequence). The V end lost 4 bases, the J end lost 3 bases, and 9 bases lay between the germline ends. Here the CDR3 DNA reads TGTGCCAGTAGTACGACTTTTAAAGAGACCCAGTACTTC. This translates into CASSTTFKETQYF.

This clonotype has a count of ten or more. The chain has TRBV7-8 and TRBJ2-3, with a tentative D call TRBD2 (5 bases). The length of the CDR3 is 15 residues. The V gene lost 5 bases and the J gene lost 0 bases, with 12 bases spanning the gap. The V gene's germline CDR1 is SGHVS and CDR2 FQNEAQ. CDR3 protein: CASSPLGESTDTQYF. CDR3 DNA: TGTGCCAGCAGCCCTCTCGGGGAGAGCACAGATACGCAGTATTTT.

This clonotype has a count of ten or more. The V call is TRBV2, the J call TRBJ2-3, with 10 bases identical to TRBD2. This CDR3 is built from 16 residues. Losses at the gene ends were 10 bases for V and 4 bases for J; bases not matched to a gene: 14. Germline CDR1 is SNHLY and CDR2 is FYNNEI. The CDR3 nucleotides are TGTGCCACCCCCCTACTAGCGGGACGTCGGGCAGATACGCAGTATTTT. It yields the protein CATPLLAGRRADTQYF. The full variable domain, with the rest looked up from reference TRBV2 and TRBJ2-3, is EPEVTQTPSHQVTQMGQEVILRCVPISNHLYFYWYRQILGQKVEFLVSFYNNEISEKSEIFDDQFSVERPDGSNFTLKIRSTKLEDSAMYFCATPLLAGRRADTQYFGPGTRLTVL.

V is TRBV9 and J is TRBJ1-2; weak D call: TRBD1 (5 bases). This CDR3 region has 15 residues. With 4 bases removed from V and 2 bases from J, the gap between germline ends came to 15 bases. Germline CDR1 reads SGDLS; CDR2 reads YYNGEE. In DNA, the CDR3 is TGTGCCAGCAGCCCCGGGGCAGAAGCGAACTATGGCTACACCTTC. Amino acids: CASSPGAEANYGYTF.

This clonotype was counted many times. The rearrangement uses TRBV12-3 or TRBV12-4 and TRBJ2-2, with D possibly TRBD2 on 5 matching bases. V gave up 3 bases and J gave up 7 bases, with 9 bases separating them. The CDR3 sequence is 13 residues long. Written as DNA, the CDR3 is TGTGCCAGCAGTTTCCGGGGAAACGGGGAGCTGTTTTTT. Protein product: CASSFRGNGELFF.

The V call is TRBV12-3 or TRBV12-4, the J call TRBJ2-4; no reliable D call. Trimming stripped 3 bases from V and 0 bases from J, with 6 bases between. The CDR3 runs to 14 residues. The CDR3 reads CASSLGIAKNIQYF. CDR3 nucleotide sequence: TGTGCCAGCAGTTTGGGTATAGCCAAAAACATTCAGTACTTC.

In this sample, this clonotype turned up a few times. Mismatch with germline at one junction end may stem from a read error. This sequence joins TRBV12-3 or TRBV12-4 and TRBJ1-1; D gene uncertain. The CDR3 has 13 residues. The CDR3 reads CAGSPDPPIEAFF. DNA of the CDR3: TGTGCCGGCAGCCCTGACCCCCCGATTGAAGCTTTCTTT.

This clonotype was found a few times. A read error may explain this, as a much larger clone is one base away. The J gene is TRBJ2-1, the V gene TRBV12-3 or TRBV12-4, with 15 nucleotides matching TRBD2. The CDR3 spans 19 residues. CDR3 loop: CATSPQKGLAGGIYTEQFF. In DNA form, the CDR3 reads TGTGCCACCAGCCCCCAGAAAGGACTAGCGGGAGGGATCTACACTGAGCAGTTCTTC.

This clonotype was seen a handful of times. J is TRBJ1-4 and V is TRBV6-5, with no clear D. Between the trimmed V and J ends, which lost 2 bases and 12 bases, there was a span of 10 bases. This CDR3 is 12 amino acids long. The germline V gene has CDR1 MNHEY and CDR2 SVGAGI. Here the CDR3 DNA reads TGTGCCAGCAGTTACGCCGACGGGGAACTGTTTTTT. Its translation is CASSYADGELFF.